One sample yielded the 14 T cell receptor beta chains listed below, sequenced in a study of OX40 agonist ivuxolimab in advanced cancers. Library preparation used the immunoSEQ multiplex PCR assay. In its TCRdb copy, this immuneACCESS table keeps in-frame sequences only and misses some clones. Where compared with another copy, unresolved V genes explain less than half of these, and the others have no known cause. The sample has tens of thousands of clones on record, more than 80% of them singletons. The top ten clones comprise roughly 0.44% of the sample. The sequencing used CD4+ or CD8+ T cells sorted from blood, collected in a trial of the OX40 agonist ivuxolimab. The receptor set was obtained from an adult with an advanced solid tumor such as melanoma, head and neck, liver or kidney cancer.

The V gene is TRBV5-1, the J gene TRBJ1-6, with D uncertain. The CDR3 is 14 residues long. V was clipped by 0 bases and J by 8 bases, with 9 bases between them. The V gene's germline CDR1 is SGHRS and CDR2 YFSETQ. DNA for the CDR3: TGCGCCAGCAGCTTGGCGGGGTTGGATTCACCCCTCCACTTT. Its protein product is CASSLAGLDSPLHF.

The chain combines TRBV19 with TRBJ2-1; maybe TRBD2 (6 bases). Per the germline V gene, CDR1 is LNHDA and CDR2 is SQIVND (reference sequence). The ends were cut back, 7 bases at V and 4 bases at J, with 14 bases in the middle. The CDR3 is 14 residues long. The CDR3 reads CASNLPGTYNEQFF. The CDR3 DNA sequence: TGTGCCAGTAACCTACCCGGGACTTACAATGAGCAGTTCTTC. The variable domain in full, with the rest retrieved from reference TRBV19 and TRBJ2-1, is DGGITQSPKYLFRKEGQNVTLSCEQNLNHDAMYWYRQDPGQGLRLIYYSQIVNDFQKGDIAEGYSVSREKKESFPLTVTSAQKNPTAFYLCASNLPGTYNEQFFGPGTRLTVL.

The CDR3 loop is CASSQDRQGWYGYTF. The CDR3 nucleotides are TGCGCCAGCAGCCAAGATAGACAGGGATGGTATGGCTACACCTTC. The chain employs TRBV4-3 and TRBJ1-2, with TRBD1 matching 7 bases. Germline-derived CDR1 and CDR2 are LGHNA and YSLEER. The CDR3 extends over 15 amino acids. Trimming removed 0 bases from V and 5 bases from J; junction bases left unmatched: 6.

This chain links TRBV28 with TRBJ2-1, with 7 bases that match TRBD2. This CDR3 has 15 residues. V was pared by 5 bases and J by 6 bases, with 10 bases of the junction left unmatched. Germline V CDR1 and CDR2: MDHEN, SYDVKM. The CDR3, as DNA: TGTGCCAGCAGTAGTGGGGCTAGCGGAAGCAATGAGCAGTTCTTC. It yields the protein CASSSGASGSNEQFF.

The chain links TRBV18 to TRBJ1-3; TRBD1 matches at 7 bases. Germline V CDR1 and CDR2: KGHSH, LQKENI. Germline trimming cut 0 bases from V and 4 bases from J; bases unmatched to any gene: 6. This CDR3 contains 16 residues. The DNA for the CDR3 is TGTGCCAGCTCACCACCGACAGGGACGGCAGGAAACACCATATATTTT. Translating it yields CASSPPTGTAGNTIYF. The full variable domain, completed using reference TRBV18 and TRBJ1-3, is NAGVMQNPRHLVRRRGQEARLRCSPMKGHSHVYWYRQLPEEGLKFMVYLQKENIIDESGMPKERFSAEFPKEGPSILRIQQVVRGDSAAYFCASSPPTGTAGNTIYFGEGSWLTVV.

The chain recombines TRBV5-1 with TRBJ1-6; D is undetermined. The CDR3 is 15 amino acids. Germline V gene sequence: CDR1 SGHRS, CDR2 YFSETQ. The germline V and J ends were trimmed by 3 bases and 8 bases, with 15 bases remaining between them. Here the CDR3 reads CASSSLGWGDSPLHF. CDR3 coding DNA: TGCGCCAGCAGCTCATTAGGGTGGGGTGATTCACCCCTCCACTTT.

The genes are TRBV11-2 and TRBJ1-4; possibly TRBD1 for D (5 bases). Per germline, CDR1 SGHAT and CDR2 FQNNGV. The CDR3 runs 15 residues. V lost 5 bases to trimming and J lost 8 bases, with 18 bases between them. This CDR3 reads CASSPFQGRGEKLFF. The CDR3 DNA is TGTGCCAGCAGCCCTTTCCAGGGTAGGGGAGAAAAACTGTTTTTT.

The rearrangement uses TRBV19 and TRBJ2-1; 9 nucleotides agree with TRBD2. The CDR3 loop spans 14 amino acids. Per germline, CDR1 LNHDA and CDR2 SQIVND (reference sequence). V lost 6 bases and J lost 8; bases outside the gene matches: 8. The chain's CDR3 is CASRGRGGPDEQFF. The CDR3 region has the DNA TGTGCCAGTAGGGGGCGGGGGGGCCCCGATGAGCAGTTCTTC.

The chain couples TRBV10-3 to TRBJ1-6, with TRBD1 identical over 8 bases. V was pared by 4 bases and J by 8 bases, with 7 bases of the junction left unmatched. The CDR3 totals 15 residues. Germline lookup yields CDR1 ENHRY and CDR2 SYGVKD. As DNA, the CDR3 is TGTGCCATCAGTGCCCTCGGGACAGGAGATTCACCCCTCCACTTT. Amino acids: CAISALGTGDSPLHF.

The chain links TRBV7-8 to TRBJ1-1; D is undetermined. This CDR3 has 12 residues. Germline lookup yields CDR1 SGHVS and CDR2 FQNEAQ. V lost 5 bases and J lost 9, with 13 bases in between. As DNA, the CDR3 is TGTGCCAGCAGCAGAGGGTCATCACAAGCTTTCTTT. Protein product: CASSRGSSQAFF. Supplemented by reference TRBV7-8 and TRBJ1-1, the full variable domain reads GAGVSQSPRYKVAKRGQDVALRCDPISGHVSLFWYQQALGQGPEFLTYFQNEAQLDKSGLPSDRFFAERPEGSVSTLKIQRTQQEDSAVYLCASSRGSSQAFFGQGTRLTVV.

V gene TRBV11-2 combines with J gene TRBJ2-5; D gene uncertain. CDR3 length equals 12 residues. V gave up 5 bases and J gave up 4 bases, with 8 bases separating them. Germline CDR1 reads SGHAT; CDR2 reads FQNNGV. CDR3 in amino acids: CASSRFRETQYF. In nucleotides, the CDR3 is TGTGCCAGCAGCAGATTCCGAGAGACCCAGTACTTC. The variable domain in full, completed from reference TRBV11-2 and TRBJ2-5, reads EAGVAQSPRYKIIEKRQSVAFWCNPISGHATLYWYQQILGQGPKLLIQFQNNGVVDDSQLPKDRFSAERLKGVDSTLKIQPAKLEDSAVYLCASSRFRETQYFGPGTRLLVL.

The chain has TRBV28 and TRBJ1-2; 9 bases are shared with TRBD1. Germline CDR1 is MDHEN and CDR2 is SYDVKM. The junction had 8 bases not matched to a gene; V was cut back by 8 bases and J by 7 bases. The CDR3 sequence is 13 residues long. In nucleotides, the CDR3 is TGTGCCAGCGGCGACAGGGGGTTTAGTGGCTACACCTTC. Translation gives CASGDRGFSGYTF.

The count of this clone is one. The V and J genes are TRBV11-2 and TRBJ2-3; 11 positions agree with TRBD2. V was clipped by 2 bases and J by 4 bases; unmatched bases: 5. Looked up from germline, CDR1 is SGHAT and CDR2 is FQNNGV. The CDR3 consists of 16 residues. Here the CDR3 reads CASSLYSGGAPDTQYF. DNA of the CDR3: TGTGCCAGCAGCTTATATAGCGGGGGGGCCCCAGATACGCAGTATTTT. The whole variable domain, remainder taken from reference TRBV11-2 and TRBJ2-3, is EAGVAQSPRYKIIEKRQSVAFWCNPISGHATLYWYQQILGQGPKLLIQFQNNGVVDDSQLPKDRFSAERLKGVDSTLKIQPAKLEDSAVYLCASSLYSGGAPDTQYFGPGTRLTVL.

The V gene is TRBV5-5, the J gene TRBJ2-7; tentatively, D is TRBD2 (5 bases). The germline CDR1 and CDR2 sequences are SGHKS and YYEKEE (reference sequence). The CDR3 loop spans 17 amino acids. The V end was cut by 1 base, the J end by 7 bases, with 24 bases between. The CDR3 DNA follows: TGTGCCAGCAGCTTGTATGGGGAGCCGTCCCTAGTATCTGAGCAGTACTTC. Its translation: CASSLYGEPSLVSEQYF.